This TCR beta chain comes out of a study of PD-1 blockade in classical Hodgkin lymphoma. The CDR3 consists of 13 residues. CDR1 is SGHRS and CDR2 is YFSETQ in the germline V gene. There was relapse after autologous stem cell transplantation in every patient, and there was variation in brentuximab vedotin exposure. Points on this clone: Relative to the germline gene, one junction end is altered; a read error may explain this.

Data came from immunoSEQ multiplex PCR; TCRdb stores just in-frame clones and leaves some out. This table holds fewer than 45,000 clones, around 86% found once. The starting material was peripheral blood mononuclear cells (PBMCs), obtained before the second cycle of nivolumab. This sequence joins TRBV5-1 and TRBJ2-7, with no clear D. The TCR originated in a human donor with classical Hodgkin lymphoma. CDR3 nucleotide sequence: TGCGCCAGCAGATTGGGTCAGACCTACGAGCAGTACTTC. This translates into CASRLGQTYEQYF.